These T cell receptor beta chains were read from a single sample in a study of T cell repertoires in cytomegalovirus infection. TCRdb used MiXCR to reprocess the reads, holding one entry per CDR3 protein. The table has fewer than 300,000 distinct CDR3 sequences, over 20% seen once. Sequenced: PBMCs. These receptors came from a human donor in good health (CMV status not recorded). Some clones in this sample may be carry-over from other donors' samples. Each CDR3 is given with its conserved first and last residue. Each record gives: J gene, clone size, D gene, V gene, CDR3 length, CDR3 protein, CDR3 DNA. The D gene is left open where the match is weak. The listing skips clone size in some rows; elsewhere it reads once, few, many or a size class.

J gene: TRBJ1-1; clone size: few; D gene: .; V gene: TRBV28; CDR3 length: 14; CDR3 protein: CASSYGTKGTEAFF; CDR3 DNA: TGTGCCAGCAGTTATGGGACAAAGGGCACTGAAGCTTTCTTT
J gene: TRBJ1-2; clone size: few; D gene: .; V gene: TRBV12-3/TRBV12-4; CDR3 length: 15; CDR3 protein: CASRPGDSFNYGYTF; CDR3 DNA: TGTGCCAGCAGACCCGGCGACAGTTTTAACTATGGCTACACCTTC
J gene: TRBJ1-1; clone size: .; D gene: .; V gene: TRBV7-2; CDR3 length: 15; CDR3 protein: CASSLAHSGVTEAFF; CDR3 DNA: TGTGCCAGCAGCTTAGCGCATTCGGGGGTAACTGAAGCTTTCTTT
J gene: TRBJ2-7; clone size: few; D gene: .; V gene: TRBV28; CDR3 length: 13; CDR3 protein: CASSLFSVPEQYF; CDR3 DNA: TGTGCCAGCAGTTTATTCTCCGTGCCCGAGCAGTACTTC
J gene: TRBJ2-5; clone size: few; D gene: TRBD1; V gene: TRBV7-2; CDR3 length: 15; CDR3 protein: CASSSRQGAWETQYF; CDR3 DNA: TGTGCCAGCAGCTCAAGACAGGGGGCGTGGGAGACCCAGTACTTC
J gene: TRBJ1-1; clone size: many; D gene: .; V gene: TRBV7-2; CDR3 length: 13; CDR3 protein: CASRFRVETEAFF; CDR3 DNA: TGTGCCAGCAGATTCAGGGTGGAAACTGAAGCTTTCTTT
J gene: TRBJ2-3; clone size: many; D gene: TRBD2; V gene: TRBV7-3; CDR3 length: 16; CDR3 protein: CASSLGSGGPADTQYF; CDR3 DNA: TGTGCCAGCAGCTTAGGTAGCGGGGGACCCGCAGATACGCAGTATTTT
J gene: TRBJ1-2; clone size: .; D gene: .; V gene: TRBV28; CDR3 length: 15; CDR3 protein: CASSSGGDDWQGYTF; CDR3 DNA: TGTGCCAGCAGTTCTGGAGGGGATGATTGGCAAGGCTACACCTTC
J gene: TRBJ2-2; clone size: .; D gene: .; V gene: TRBV19; CDR3 length: 15; CDR3 protein: CAVGRGQLNTGELFF; CDR3 DNA: TGTGCCGTAGGTAGGGGTCAATTGAACACCGGGGAGCTGTTTTTT
J gene: TRBJ2-7; clone size: many; D gene: .; V gene: TRBV7-2; CDR3 length: 14; CDR3 protein: CASSLVANSYEQYF; CDR3 DNA: TGTGCCAGCAGCTTAGTGGCCAACTCCTACGAGCAGTACTTC
J gene: TRBJ1-3; clone size: .; D gene: .; V gene: TRBV10-3; CDR3 length: 17; CDR3 protein: CAISAATIGTPGNTIYF; CDR3 DNA: TGTGCCATCAGTGCTGCCACCATCGGGACACCTGGAAACACCATATATTTT
J gene: TRBJ1-5; clone size: many; D gene: .; V gene: TRBV6-1; CDR3 length: 15; CDR3 protein: CASTRGREGNQPQHF; CDR3 DNA: TGTGCCAGCACCCGAGGCAGGGAAGGCAATCAGCCCCAGCATTTT
J gene: TRBJ1-5; clone size: .; D gene: .; V gene: TRBV30; CDR3 length: 13; CDR3 protein: CAWSGESNQPQHF; CDR3 DNA: TGTGCCTGGAGTGGAGAGAGCAATCAGCCCCAGCATTTT